These 21 T cell receptor beta chains share one sample of origin, sequenced in a study of OX40 agonist ivuxolimab in advanced cancers. Assay: immunoSEQ multiplex PCR; the TCRdb copy retains only in-frame clones and omits some. The sample carries about 94,000 clones, roughly nine tenths recorded once. The source material was CD4+ or CD8+ T cells sorted from blood, sampled in a trial of the OX40 agonist ivuxolimab. The receptors stem from an adult with an advanced solid tumor such as melanoma, head and neck, liver or kidney cancer.

V and J are TRBV4-3 and TRBJ1-4, with 8 bases matching TRBD1. The germline V gene encodes CDR1 LGHNA and CDR2 YSLEER. This CDR3 is 15 amino acids long. After removal of 4 bases from V and 5 bases from J, the junction contained 6 bases not matched to a gene. In nucleotides, the CDR3 is TGCGCCAGCAGCCCCGGGACAGGCCGAAATGAAAAACTGTTTTTT. Translation gives CASSPGTGRNEKLFF.

J is TRBJ2-5 and V is TRBV28, with D maybe TRBD2 (5 bases). Looked up from germline, CDR1 is MDHEN and CDR2 is SYDVKM. This CDR3 is built from 17 residues. Trimming left V 6 bases short and J 3 bases short, with 23 bases between. Written as DNA, the CDR3 is TGTGCCAGCAGCCAAACACAAATATCGGGGATAAAAGAGACCCAGTACTTC. Protein product: CASSQTQISGIKETQYF.

V usage is TRBV30 and J usage is TRBJ2-2, with D unclear. From germline, CDR1 is GTSNPN and CDR2 SVGIG (reference sequence). The CDR3 runs 11 residues. V was cut by 4 bases and J by 3 bases, with 3 bases left in between. The CDR3, as DNA: TGTGCCTGGACGGACACCGGGGAGCTGTTTTTT. This translates into CAWTDTGELFF.

This clone was recorded only once. The chain has TRBV5-4 and TRBJ2-3; D unclear. V was cut by 0 bases and J by 4 bases, with 21 bases left in between. The germline V gene has CDR1 SGHNT and CDR2 YYREEE (reference sequence). The CDR3 sequence is 18 residues long. The CDR3 spells CASSLGFSSRTGADTQYF. As DNA, the CDR3 is TGTGCCAGCAGCTTGGGGTTTTCTAGTCGCACTGGCGCAGATACGCAGTATTTT.

The genes are TRBV19 and TRBJ1-1; no firm D call. Trimming cost V 7 bases and J 1 base, with 10 bases left between them. The CDR3 loop spans 13 amino acids. Germline V gene lookup returns CDR1 LNHDA and CDR2 SQIVND (reference sequence). The CDR3 bases are TGTGCCAGTACCACCCGGGAGAACACTGAAGCTTTCTTT. Amino acids: CASTTRENTEAFF.

This chain uses TRBV6-6 with TRBJ1-1; no definite D call. Per germline, CDR1 MNHNY and CDR2 SVGAGI (reference sequence). CDR3 length: 13 amino acids. V lost 0 bases to trimming and J lost 7 bases, with 9 bases between them. Here the CDR3 reads CASSYSRNLEAFF. In DNA form, the CDR3 reads TGTGCCAGCAGTTACTCGAGGAACCTTGAAGCTTTCTTT.

CDR3 loop: CASSYGGGGTDTQYF. CDR3 in DNA: TGTGCCAGCAGTTACGGGGGTGGTGGGACAGATACGCAGTATTTT. The chain has TRBV6-5 and TRBJ2-3; perhaps D is TRBD1 or TRBD2 (5 bases each). Germline values: CDR1 MNHEY, CDR2 SVGAGI. V lost 2 bases and J lost 3, with 12 bases in between. This CDR3 is built from 15 residues.

The V gene is TRBV14, the J gene TRBJ2-3, with 9 positions matching TRBD2. Losses at the gene ends were 1 base for V and 2 bases for J; bases not matched to a gene: 16. The germline V gene encodes CDR1 SGHDN and CDR2 FVKESK. The CDR3 length is 20 residues. CDR3 sequence reads: CASSQGPIVVTSGPTDTQYF. In nucleotides, the CDR3 is TGTGCCAGCAGCCAAGGCCCGATCGTGGTGACTAGCGGTCCCACAGATACGCAGTATTTT. Full variable domain (rest looked up from reference TRBV14 and TRBJ2-3): EAGVTQFPSHSVIEKGQTVTLRCDPISGHDNLYWYRRVMGKEIKFLLHFVKESKQDESGMPNNRFLAERTGGTYSTLKVQPAELEDSGVYFCASSQGPIVVTSGPTDTQYFGPGTRLTVL.

The chain combines TRBV5-6 with TRBJ2-7, with D possibly being TRBD2 (6 bases). Germline values: CDR1 SGHDT, CDR2 YYEEEE. The CDR3 is 14 residues long. Trimming removed 6 bases at V and 1 base at J, with 14 bases between. The CDR3 loop reads CASTTGLMSYEQYF. The CDR3 DNA reads TGTGCCAGCACGACGGGACTGATGTCCTACGAGCAGTACTTC. Full variable domain (outside the CDR3, taken from reference TRBV5-6 and TRBJ2-7): DAGVTQSPTHLIKTRGQQVTLRCSPKSGHDTVSWYQQALGQGPQFIFQYYEEEERQRGNFPDRFSGHQFPNYSSELNVNALLLGDSALYLCASTTGLMSYEQYFGPGTRLTVT.

This clone has a handful of counts. V usage is TRBV28 and J usage is TRBJ1-5; D gene ambiguous. Germline assignment: CDR1 MDHEN and CDR2 SYDVKM. Deletions cut 3 bases from V and 7 bases from J, with 13 bases between. This CDR3 comprises 14 residues. The CDR3 loop reads CASSLPSLGQPQHF. The CDR3 DNA reads TGTGCCAGCAGTTTGCCCTCGTTAGGGCAGCCCCAGCATTTT.

This clone was counted only a few times. V and J are TRBV7-9 and TRBJ1-1; D is perhaps TRBD1 (5 bases). Trimming took 0 bases from V and 5 from J, leaving 10 bases between them. The CDR3 has 14 residues. Looked up from germline, CDR1 is SEHNR and CDR2 is FQNEAQ (reference sequence). DNA for the CDR3: TGTGCCAGCAGCTTAGCCGGGGCCAAAACTGAAGCTTTCTTT. Translation gives CASSLAGAKTEAFF.

The J gene is TRBJ1-2, the V gene TRBV6-5, with a possible D match to TRBD1 (5 bases). The CDR3 is 16 residues long. Per germline, CDR1 MNHEY and CDR2 SVGAGI. V lost 2 bases and J lost 6, with 19 bases in between. CDR3 bases: TGTGCCAGCAGTTACACCCGGGACGGGGCAGGAGATGGCTACACCTTC. Translated, it gives CASSYTRDGAGDGYTF.

The V gene is TRBV27, the J gene TRBJ1-2; 7 bases match TRBD1. The CDR3 contains 11 residues. Trimming took 10 bases from V and 9 from J; bases not matched to a gene: 8. The germline V gene has CDR1 MNHEY and CDR2 SMNVEV (reference sequence). CDR3 nucleotides: TGTGCCACCTTGACAGGGTCCAGCTACACCTTC. Protein product: CATLTGSSYTF.

The chain combines TRBV30 with TRBJ2-1; unclear D gene. From germline, CDR1 is GTSNPN and CDR2 SVGIG (reference sequence). The CDR3 is 12 amino acids. The V end lost 0 bases, the J end lost 10 bases, and 10 bases lay between the germline ends. The CDR3 spells CAWSVTTLEQFF. The CDR3 DNA reads TGTGCCTGGAGTGTAACCACCCTGGAGCAGTTCTTC.

V and J are TRBV28 and TRBJ2-1; 10 nucleotides align to TRBD2. Germline V lookup: CDR1 MDHEN, CDR2 SYDVKM. Trimming removed 5 bases from V and 5 bases from J; junction bases left unmatched: 9. The CDR3 is 16 amino acids. The CDR3 spells CASSPPSGGTDNEQFF. DNA for the CDR3: TGTGCCAGCAGTCCCCCTAGCGGGGGCACCGACAATGAGCAGTTCTTC.

The chain joins TRBV7-6 to TRBJ1-4, with 9 bases fitting TRBD1. V lost 2 bases and J lost 13; bases outside the gene matches: 2. Germline V gives CDR1 SGHVS, CDR2 FNYEAQ. CDR3 size: 12 residues. CDR3 loop: CASSLRQGGLFF. For the CDR3, the DNA is TGTGCCAGCAGCTTAAGACAGGGGGGACTGTTTTTT.

The chain recombines TRBV5-6 with TRBJ2-1; a weak D match, TRBD1 (6 bases). V gave up 1 base and J gave up 14 bases, with 10 bases separating them. The CDR3 is 11 residues long. Per the germline V gene, CDR1 is SGHDT and CDR2 is YYEEEE. CDR3 loop: CASSLLAGEFF. The DNA of the CDR3 is TGTGCCAGCAGCTTGTTGGCAGGGGAGTTCTTC. Looking up the rest from reference TRBV5-6 and TRBJ2-1 gives the full variable domain: DAGVTQSPTHLIKTRGQQVTLRCSPKSGHDTVSWYQQALGQGPQFIFQYYEEEERQRGNFPDRFSGHQFPNYSSELNVNALLLGDSALYLCASSLLAGEFFGPGTRLTVL.

This sequence joins TRBV5-1 and TRBJ1-1, with unresolved D. Trimming stripped 3 bases from V and 7 bases from J, with 7 bases between. Per the germline V gene, CDR1 is SGHRS and CDR2 is YFSETQ. CDR3 length equals 11 residues. CDR3 DNA sequence: TGCGCCAGCAGCTACGGTGGTGAAGCTTTCTTT. Translation: CASSYGGEAFF.

This sequence joins TRBV20-1 and TRBJ2-5; D unresolved. The J call may be mistaken, given a closer DNA end match to TRBJ2-7. CDR1 and CDR2 from the germline V gene are DFQATT and SNEGSKA (reference sequence). The CDR3 loop spans 11 amino acids. The CDR3 DNA reads TGCAGTGCTAGGGGCGGCTACGAGCAGTACTTC. Amino acids: CSARGGYEQYF.

This clone was counted once. This chain connects TRBV27 to TRBJ2-1; possible D gene TRBD1, 5 bases. V lost 3 bases, J lost 6 bases, and 12 bases lay in between. The CDR3 is 14 residues long. Germline lookup yields CDR1 MNHEY and CDR2 SMNVEV (reference sequence). The CDR3 loop is CASSFRGIGNEQFF. CDR3 sequence (DNA): TGTGCCAGCAGTTTTAGGGGAATTGGCAATGAGCAGTTCTTC.

The chain has TRBV5-6 and TRBJ1-5; no firm D call. V lost 4 bases to trimming and J lost 6 bases, with 14 bases between them. The CDR3 runs 14 residues. Germline V gives CDR1 SGHDT, CDR2 YYEEEE. The CDR3 region has the DNA TGTGCCAGCAGCCCAGGAGGGATGGGTCAGCCCCAGCATTTT. Encoded protein: CASSPGGMGQPQHF.